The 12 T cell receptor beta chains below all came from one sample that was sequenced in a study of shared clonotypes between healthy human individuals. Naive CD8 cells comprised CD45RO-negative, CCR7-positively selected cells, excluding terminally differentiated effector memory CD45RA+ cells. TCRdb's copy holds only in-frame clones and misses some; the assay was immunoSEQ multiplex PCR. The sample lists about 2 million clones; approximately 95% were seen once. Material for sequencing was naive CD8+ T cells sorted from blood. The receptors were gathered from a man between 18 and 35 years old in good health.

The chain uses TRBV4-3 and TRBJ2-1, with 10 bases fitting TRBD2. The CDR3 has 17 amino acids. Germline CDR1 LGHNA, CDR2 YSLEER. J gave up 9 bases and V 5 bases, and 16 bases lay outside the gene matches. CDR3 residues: CASSEVLAGEGRSEQFF. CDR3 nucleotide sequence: TGCGCCAGCAGCGAAGTCCTAGCGGGAGAAGGGAGGAGTGAGCAGTTCTTC.

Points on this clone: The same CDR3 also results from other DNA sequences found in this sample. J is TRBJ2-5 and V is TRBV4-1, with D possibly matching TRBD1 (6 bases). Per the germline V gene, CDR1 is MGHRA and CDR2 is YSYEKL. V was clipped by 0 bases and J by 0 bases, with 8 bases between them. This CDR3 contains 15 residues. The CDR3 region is CASSQDEGDQETQYF. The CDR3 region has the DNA TGCGCCAGCAGCCAAGATGAGGGGGACCAAGAGACCCAGTACTTC.

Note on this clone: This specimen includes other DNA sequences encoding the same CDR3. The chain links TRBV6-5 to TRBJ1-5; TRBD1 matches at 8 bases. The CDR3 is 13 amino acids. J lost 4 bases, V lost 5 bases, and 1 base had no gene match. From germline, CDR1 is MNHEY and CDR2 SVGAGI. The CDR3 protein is CASSTGGNQPQHF. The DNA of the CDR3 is TGTGCCAGCAGTACAGGGGGTAATCAGCCCCAGCATTTT.

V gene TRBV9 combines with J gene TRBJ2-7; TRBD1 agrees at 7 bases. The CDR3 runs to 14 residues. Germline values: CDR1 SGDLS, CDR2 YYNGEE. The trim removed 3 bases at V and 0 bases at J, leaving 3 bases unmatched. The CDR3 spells CASSAGGHSYEQYF. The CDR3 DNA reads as TGTGCCAGCAGCGCAGGGGGTCACTCCTACGAGCAGTACTTC.

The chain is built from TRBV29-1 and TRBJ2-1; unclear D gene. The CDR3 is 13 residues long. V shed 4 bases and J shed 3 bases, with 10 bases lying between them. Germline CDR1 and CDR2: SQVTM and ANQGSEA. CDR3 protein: CSVVWLNYNEQFF. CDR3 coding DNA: TGCAGCGTTGTGTGGCTCAACTACAATGAGCAGTTCTTC.

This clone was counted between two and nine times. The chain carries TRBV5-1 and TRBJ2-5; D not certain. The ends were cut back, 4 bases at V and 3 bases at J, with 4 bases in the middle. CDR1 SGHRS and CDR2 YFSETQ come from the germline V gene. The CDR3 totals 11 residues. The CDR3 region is CASSQKETQYF. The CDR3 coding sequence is TGCGCCAGCAGCCAAAAAGAGACCCAGTACTTC.

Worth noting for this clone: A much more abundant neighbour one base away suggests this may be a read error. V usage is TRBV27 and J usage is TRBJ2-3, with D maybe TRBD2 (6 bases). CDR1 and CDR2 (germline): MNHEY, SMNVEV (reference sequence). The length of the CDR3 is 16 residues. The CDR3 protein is CVSSARLVRGTDTQYF. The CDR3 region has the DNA TGTGTCAGCAGTGCTCGACTAGTCCGTGGGACAGATACGCAGTATTTT.

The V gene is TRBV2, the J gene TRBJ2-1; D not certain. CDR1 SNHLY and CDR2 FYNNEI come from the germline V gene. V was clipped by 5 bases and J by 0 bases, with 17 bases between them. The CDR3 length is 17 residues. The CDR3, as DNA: TGTGCCAGCAGTTCCGGGTCTACCCTGAACTCCTACAATGAGCAGTTCTTC. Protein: CASSSGSTLNSYNEQFF.

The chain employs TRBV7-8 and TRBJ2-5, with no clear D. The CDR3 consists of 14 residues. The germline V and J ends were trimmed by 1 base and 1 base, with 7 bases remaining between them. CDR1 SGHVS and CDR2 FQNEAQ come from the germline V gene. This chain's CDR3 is CASSLVGPQETQYF. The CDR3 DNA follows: TGTGCCAGCAGCTTAGTGGGTCCCCAAGAGACCCAGTACTTC. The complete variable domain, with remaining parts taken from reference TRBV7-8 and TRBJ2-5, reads GAGVSQSPRYKVAKRGQDVALRCDPISGHVSLFWYQQALGQGPEFLTYFQNEAQLDKSGLPSDRFFAERPEGSVSTLKIQRTQQEDSAVYLCASSLVGPQETQYFGPGTRLLVL.

The CDR3 nucleotides read TGTGCCAGTCGACTAGCGGCTAATGAGCAGTTCTTC. As protein: CASRLAANEQFF. The rearrangement links TRBV19 to TRBJ2-1; 9 nucleotides align to TRBD2. This CDR3 has 12 residues. J lost 7 bases, V lost 8 bases, and 3 bases had no gene match. Germline CDR1 LNHDA, CDR2 SQIVND (reference sequence).

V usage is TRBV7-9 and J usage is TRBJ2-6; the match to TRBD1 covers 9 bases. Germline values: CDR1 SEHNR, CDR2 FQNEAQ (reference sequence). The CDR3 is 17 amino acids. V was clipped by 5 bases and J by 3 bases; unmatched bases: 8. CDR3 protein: CASSPGQGDRGANVLTF. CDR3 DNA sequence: TGTGCCAGCAGCCCGGGACAGGGAGATCGTGGGGCCAACGTCCTGACTTTC.

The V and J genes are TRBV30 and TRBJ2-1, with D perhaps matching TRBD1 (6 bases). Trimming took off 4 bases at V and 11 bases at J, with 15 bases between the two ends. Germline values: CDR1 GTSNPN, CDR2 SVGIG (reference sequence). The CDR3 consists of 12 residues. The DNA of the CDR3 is TGTGCCTGGAATCCACAGGGCGGTCAGCAGTTCTTC. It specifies CAWNPQGGQQFF.